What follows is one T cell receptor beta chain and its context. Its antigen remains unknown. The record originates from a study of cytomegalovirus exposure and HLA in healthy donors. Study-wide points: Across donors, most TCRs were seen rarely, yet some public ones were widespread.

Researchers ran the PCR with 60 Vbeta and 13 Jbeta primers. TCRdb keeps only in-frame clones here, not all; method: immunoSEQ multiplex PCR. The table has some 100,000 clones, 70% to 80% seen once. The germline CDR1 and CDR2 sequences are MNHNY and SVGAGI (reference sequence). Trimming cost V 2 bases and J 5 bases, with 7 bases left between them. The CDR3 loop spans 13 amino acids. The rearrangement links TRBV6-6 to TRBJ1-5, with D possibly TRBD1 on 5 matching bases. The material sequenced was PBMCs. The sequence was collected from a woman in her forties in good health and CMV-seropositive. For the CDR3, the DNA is TGTGCCAGCAGTTACGACAGTTATCAGCCCCAGCATTTT. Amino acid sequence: CASSYDSYQPQHF.